This TCR beta chain was obtained from a study of blood T cell repertoires in COVID-19. Overall study context: Collection of acute and convalescent COVID-19 samples took place in the United States, Italy and Spain. PBMCs, B-cell-depleted T cells, or T cells were the source of the cDNA or gDNA that made up the material.

In the original analysis: Reference gene primer amplification yielded estimated nucleated cell counts. Profiled with immunoSEQ multiplex PCR; TCRdb holds only in-frame clones, not every one. Clone size and the V and J calls come from that table; the DNA yielded D and trimming. The sample includes 95,000 to 100,000 clones, 85% to 95% of them seen just once. The germline CDR1 and CDR2 sequences are SGHTA and FQGTGA. The CDR3 runs 13 residues. V lost 4 bases to trimming and J lost 5 bases, with 8 bases between them. This chain joins TRBV7-3 and TRBJ2-2; D ambiguous. The sequencing input was peripheral blood. This sequence originates from a man aged 50 to 60 with active COVID-19. The CDR3 DNA is TGTGCCAGCAGCTCTCCTCCGACCGGGGAGCTGTTTTTT. It translates to CASSSPPTGELFF.